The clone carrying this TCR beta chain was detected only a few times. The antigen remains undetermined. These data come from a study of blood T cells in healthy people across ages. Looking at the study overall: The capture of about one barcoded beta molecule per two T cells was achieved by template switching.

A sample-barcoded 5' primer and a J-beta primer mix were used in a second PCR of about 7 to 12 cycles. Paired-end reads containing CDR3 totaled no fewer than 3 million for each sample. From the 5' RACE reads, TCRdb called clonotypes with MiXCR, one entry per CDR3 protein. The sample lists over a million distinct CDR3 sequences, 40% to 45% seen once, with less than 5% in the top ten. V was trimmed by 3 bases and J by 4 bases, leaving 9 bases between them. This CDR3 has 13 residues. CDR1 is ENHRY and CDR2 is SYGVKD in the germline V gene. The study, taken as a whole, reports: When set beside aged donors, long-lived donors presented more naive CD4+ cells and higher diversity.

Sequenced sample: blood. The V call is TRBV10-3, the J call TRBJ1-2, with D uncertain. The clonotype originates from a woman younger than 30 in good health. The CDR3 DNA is TGTGCCATCAGTGAATTAGAACTCTATGGCTACACCTTC. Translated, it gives CAISELELYGYTF.